Listed below are T cell receptor beta chains from one sample, sequenced in a study of blood T cell repertoires in COVID-19. Method: immunoSEQ multiplex PCR; TCRdb's copy keeps in-frame clones and lacks some. This repertoire shows about 400,000 clones, around nine tenths found once; its top ten account for about 1.8%. Sequences were obtained from PBMCs or T cells enriched from blood (not recorded which). All receptors come from a woman aged 30 to 39 who had recovered from COVID-19. CDR3s include the opening cysteine and the closing phenylalanine or tryptophan. D genes are given only for firm matches. Only part of the rows carry a size: once, few, many, or a class if the clone is expanded.

V	J	D	size	CDR3	DNA
TRBV5-4	TRBJ1-6	-	-	CASSLAQGFSPLHF	TGTGCCAGCAGCTTGGCGCAGGGTTTTTCACCCCTCCACTTT
TRBV7-9	TRBJ1-1	TRBD1	-	CASSLRTGGNTEAFF	TGTGCCAGCAGCTTAAGGACAGGAGGGAACACTGAAGCTTTCTTT
TRBV24-1	TRBJ2-3	-	-	CATSEPTITTQYF	TGTGCCACCAGTGAGCCTACCATTACGACGCAGTATTTT
TRBV6-2/TRBV6-3	TRBJ2-5	-	-	CASSLLAFQETQYF	TGTGCCAGCAGCCTCCTAGCGTTTCAAGAGACCCAGTACTTC
TRBV12-3/TRBV12-4	TRBJ2-2	-	-	CASSLKGAGELFF	TGTGCCAGCAGTTTAAAGGGGGCCGGGGAGCTGTTTTTT
TRBV20-1	TRBJ1-6	-	once	CSASAGDNSPLHF	TGCAGTGCTAGTGCGGGTGATAATTCACCCCTCCACTTT
TRBV18	TRBJ2-1	TRBD1	once	CASSPVTGQNEQFF	TGTGCCAGCTCACCAGTGACAGGGCAGAATGAGCAGTTCTTC
TRBV4-1	TRBJ2-7	TRBD2	few	CASSHIGSGGGDEQYF	TGCGCCAGCAGCCACATCGGCAGCGGGGGTGGAGACGAGCAGTACTTC
TRBV15	TRBJ2-6	-	-	CATSTNFGHLSGANVLTF	TGTGCCACCAGCACAAACTTTGGACACCTCTCTGGGGCCAACGTCCTGACTTTC
TRBV3-1/TRBV3-2	TRBJ1-2	-	-	CASSQEGGSYTF	TGTGCCAGCAGCCAAGAAGGAGGGAGCTACACCTTC
TRBV9	TRBJ2-1	-	-	CASSAGRNEQFF	TGTGCCAGCAGCGCAGGGCGCAATGAGCAGTTCTTC
TRBV30	TRBJ1-2	-	-	CACRVDYGYTF	TGTGCCTGCAGGGTGGACTATGGCTACACCTTC
TRBV7-2	TRBJ1-5	-	-	CASSFVPGPNQPQHF	TGTGCCAGCAGCTTCGTTCCAGGGCCCAATCAGCCCCAGCATTTT
TRBV6-5	TRBJ2-7	TRBD1	-	CASSPAGQGIYEQYF	TGTGCCAGCAGCCCAGCGGGACAGGGTATTTACGAGCAGTACTTC
TRBV5-4	TRBJ1-6	-	-	CASGGSSRGPLHF	TGTGCCAGCGGGGGCTCCTCTAGGGGCCCCCTCCACTTT
TRBV11-2	TRBJ2-7	-	once	CASSPNSRGSYEQYF	TGTGCCAGCAGCCCAAACTCGCGGGGCTCCTACGAGCAGTACTTC
TRBV30	TRBJ1-2	TRBD1	-	CAWRATGGARGYTF	TGTGCCTGGAGGGCGACAGGGGGCGCTCGCGGCTACACCTTC
TRBV19	TRBJ1-4	-	-	CASSTLGEKLFF	TGTGCCAGTAGTACCTTGGGCGAAAAACTGTTTTTT
TRBV3-1/TRBV3-2	TRBJ1-6	-	-	CASSRHRDPIIGSPLHF	TGTGCCAGCAGCCGCCACCGGGATCCCATCATCGGTTCACCCCTCCACTTT
TRBV6-4	TRBJ1-4	-	-	CASSESGALGTNEKLFF	TGTGCCAGCAGTGAGAGCGGGGCCTTGGGAACTAATGAAAAACTGTTTTTT
TRBV6-2/TRBV6-3	TRBJ2-5	TRBD1	few	CASSSLSTGGTQETQYF	TGTGCCAGCAGTTCCCTATCGACAGGGGGGACCCAAGAGACCCAGTACTTC
TRBV7-3	TRBJ2-7	-	-	CASSPPGGGEQYF	TGTGCCAGCAGCCCCCCCGGGGGAGGCGAGCAGTACTTC
TRBV11-2	TRBJ2-2	TRBD1	-	CASSRGQGGELFF	TGTGCCAGCAGTAGGGGGCAAGGCGGGGAGCTGTTTTTT
TRBV9	TRBJ1-5	-	-	CASSETGDNQPQHF	TGTGCCAGCAGCGAGACAGGAGACAATCAGCCCCAGCATTTT
TRBV12-3/TRBV12-4	TRBJ2-1	-	-	CASSYSEAGEQFF	TGTGCCAGCAGTTATAGCGAGGCCGGTGAGCAGTTCTTC
TRBV18	TRBJ2-5	-	few	CASSPPGRSAETQYF	TGTGCCAGCTCACCACCGGGCAGGTCGGCAGAGACCCAGTACTTC
TRBV6-2/TRBV6-3	TRBJ1-1	-	-	CASSPILSSTEAFF	TGTGCCAGCAGCCCAATTCTAAGTAGCACTGAAGCTTTCTTT
TRBV5-1	TRBJ2-1	-	-	CASSLVSSGYNEQFF	TGCGCCAGCAGCTTGGTTTCCTCGGGCTACAATGAGCAGTTCTTC
TRBV6-2/TRBV6-3	TRBJ1-5	-	once	CASSPQGDNQPQHF	TGTGCCAGCAGTCCACAGGGCGACAATCAGCCCCAGCATTTT
TRBV19	TRBJ1-5	TRBD1	-	CATRGRDSLNDYSNQPQHF	TGTGCCACCCGAGGGCGGGACAGCCTAAATGATTATAGCAATCAGCCCCAGCATTTT
TRBV2	TRBJ1-4	-	-	CASIPRSGQNEKLFF	TGTGCCAGCATTCCCCGGTCAGGCCAAAATGAAAAACTGTTTTTT
TRBV12-5	TRBJ2-7	TRBD1	-	CASGLPPDRESNEQYF	TGTGCTAGTGGTTTGCCCCCGGACAGGGAGAGCAACGAGCAGTACTTC
TRBV19	TRBJ1-4	TRBD1	-	CASSMQDRGNEKLFF	TGTGCCAGTAGTATGCAGGACAGGGGAAATGAAAAACTGTTTTTT
TRBV19	TRBJ1-4	-	-	CASSISPSGGEKLFF	TGTGCCAGTAGTATTAGTCCCTCCGGGGGTGAAAAACTGTTTTTT
TRBV24-1	TRBJ2-7	TRBD1	-	CATSRTGNEQYF	TGTGCCACCAGTAGGACAGGGAACGAGCAGTACTTC
TRBV12-5	TRBJ1-1	TRBD1	-	CASGPDRDNTEAFF	TGTGCTAGTGGCCCTGACAGGGATAACACTGAAGCTTTCTTT
TRBV9	TRBJ2-7	TRBD2	-	CASSLSGGPYEQYF	TGTGCCAGCAGCCTTAGCGGGGGACCCTACGAGCAGTACTTC
TRBV4-3	TRBJ2-4	-	-	CASSERVAKNIQYF	TGCGCCAGCAGCGAGAGGGTAGCCAAAAACATTCAGTACTTC
TRBV13	TRBJ2-7	-	-	CASARRGLSEQYF	TGTGCCAGCGCCAGAAGGGGGTTGAGCGAGCAGTACTTC
TRBV7-3	TRBJ2-7	TRBD1	-	CASSQTGGNEQYF	TGTGCCAGCAGCCAGACAGGGGGGAACGAGCAGTACTTC
TRBV6-2/TRBV6-3	TRBJ2-7	-	-	CASSYSSPPEQYF	TGTGCCAGCAGTTACTCCAGTCCACCCGAGCAGTACTTC
TRBV18	TRBJ1-1	TRBD1	-	CASSLLLGQMIEAFF	TGTGCCAGCTCATTGCTTTTGGGACAGATGATTGAAGCTTTCTTT
TRBV7-9	TRBJ2-2	TRBD1	-	CASSLGQGTTGELFF	TGTGCCAGCAGCTTAGGACAGGGGACCACCGGGGAGCTGTTTTTT
TRBV7-8	TRBJ1-1	-	-	CASSFSTGGNTEAFF	TGTGCCAGCAGCTTTTCCACGGGGGGGAACACTGAAGCTTTCTTT
TRBV18	TRBJ1-1	TRBD1	-	CASSATGQHRGTEAFF	TGTGCCAGCTCCGCGACAGGGCAACACCGGGGCACTGAAGCTTTCTTT
TRBV7-6	TRBJ1-2	-	-	CASSPRPDLRGAEGYTF	TGTGCCAGCAGCCCACGGCCCGACCTACGGGGGGCGGAGGGCTACACCTTC
TRBV6-2/TRBV6-3	TRBJ1-2	TRBD1	-	CASSRDRGNQVHGYTF	TGTGCCAGCAGCCGGGACAGGGGAAACCAAGTTCATGGCTACACCTTC
TRBV5-1	TRBJ1-1	-	-	CASSRAGAGDTEAFF	TGCGCCAGCAGCAGAGCAGGGGCCGGGGACACTGAAGCTTTCTTT
TRBV27	TRBJ1-2	-	-	CASRNSPVYGYTF	TGTGCCAGCAGAAACAGCCCCGTCTATGGCTACACCTTC
TRBV12-5	TRBJ1-2	-	-	CASGRGGIYGYTF	TGTGCTAGTGGTAGGGGCGGAATCTATGGCTACACCTTC
TRBV12-3/TRBV12-4	TRBJ1-6	-	-	CASTKGVVSPLHF	TGTGCCAGCACCAAGGGGGTGGTTTCACCCCTCCACTTT
TRBV3-1/TRBV3-2	TRBJ2-2	TRBD2	once	CASSQDSGLAVAGELFF	TGTGCCAGCAGCCAAGATTCAGGACTAGCAGTGGCCGGGGAGCTGTTTTTT
TRBV11-2	TRBJ2-2	-	few	CASSLEMVGVAGELFF	TGTGCCAGCAGCTTAGAGATGGTAGGGGTAGCCGGGGAGCTGTTTTTT
TRBV7-9	TRBJ2-1	TRBD2	-	CASSTRTSGLYNEQFF	TGTGCCAGCAGCACCCGGACTAGCGGACTTTACAATGAGCAGTTCTTC